These 27 T cell receptor beta chains were all obtained from the same sample, sequenced in a study of blood T cells in healthy people across ages. Together with a sample-barcoded 5' primer, a J-beta primer mix was included in a second PCR lasting about 6 to 12 cycles. TCRdb redid the calling of the 5' RACE reads with MiXCR, one entry per CDR3 protein. The sample lists about a million distinct CDR3 sequences, about 51% seen once, with about 20% in the top ten. Sample: blood. Source of these receptors: a woman aged 55-70 years in good health.

In this sample, this clonotype turned up a few times. V usage is TRBV10-3 and J usage is TRBJ2-3; 8 bases fit TRBD1. The J segment lost 5 bases and the V segment lost 6 bases, leaving 7 bases of the junction unmatched. This CDR3 region has 14 residues. Germline values: CDR1 ENHRY, CDR2 SYGVKD. CDR3 coding DNA: TGTGCCATCAGGGCCGGGACAGGAGAAGATACGCAGTATTTT. As protein: CAIRAGTGEDTQYF.

Comments on this clonotype: A much larger clone lies one base from this, so it may be a read error. For the CDR3, the DNA is TGTGCCAGCGACCCTTTTTTGGGATCACCCCTCCACTTT. It specifies CASDPFLGSPLHF. The V gene is TRBV7-2, the J gene TRBJ1-6; D is ambiguous. This CDR3 is 13 amino acids long. Deletions cut 8 bases from V and 10 bases from J, with 15 bases between. Germline CDR1 is SGHTA and CDR2 is FQGNSA.

This clonotype turned up a few times. The rearrangement links TRBV6-5 to TRBJ2-1, with D possibly being TRBD1 (5 bases). Germline loops: CDR1 MNHEY, CDR2 SVGAGI. The ends were cut back, 6 bases at V and 8 bases at J, with 14 bases in the middle. CDR3 length equals 13 residues. CDR3 region: CASSRHRYDEQFF. The CDR3 nucleotides are TGTGCCAGCAGCCGCCACAGGTACGATGAGCAGTTCTTC.

This chain uses TRBV5-1 with TRBJ2-5; D unresolved. CDR3 length: 15 residues. Germline V gene data show CDR1 as SGHRS and CDR2 as YFSETQ. V was trimmed by 0 bases and J by 11 bases, leaving 20 bases between them. The DNA of the CDR3 is TGCGCCAGCAGCTTGGATGTGCGCCAGAACAATGAGCAGTACTTC. As protein: CASSLDVRQNNEQYF.

This clonotype was picked up a small number of times. V and J are TRBV7-9 and TRBJ1-2; D ambiguous. The germline V gene encodes CDR1 SEHNR and CDR2 FQNEAQ (reference sequence). The CDR3 consists of 14 residues. Trimming removed 4 bases from V and 0 bases from J, with 9 bases in between. CDR3: CASSWTRANYGYTF. The CDR3 region has the DNA TGTGCCAGCAGCTGGACGAGAGCTAACTATGGCTACACCTTC.

The V call is TRBV10-3, the J call TRBJ1-5; 12 bases agree with TRBD1. Germline loops: CDR1 ENHRY, CDR2 SYGVKD. The CDR3 extends over 20 amino acids. J lost 1 base, V lost 0 bases, and 10 bases had no gene match. CDR3: CAISESLPGQGAKSNQPQHF. Written as DNA, the CDR3 is TGTGCCATCAGTGAGTCCCTTCCGGGACAGGGGGCGAAAAGCAATCAGCCCCAGCATTTT.

CDR3 region: CASSEVRAREKLFF. The CDR3 DNA is TGTGCCAGCAGTGAGGTCAGAGCTAGGGAAAAACTGTTTTTT. The chain uses TRBV6-1 and TRBJ1-4; D is uncertain. Looked up from germline, CDR1 is MNHNS and CDR2 is SASEGT. Trimming shortened V by 3 bases and J by 8 bases, and 13 bases separated the two germline ends. The CDR3 contains 14 residues.

This clonotype has more than one count but fewer than ten. This chain joins TRBV4-1 and TRBJ2-5, with 7 nucleotides matching TRBD2. This CDR3 has 16 residues. The germline CDR1 and CDR2 sequences are MGHRA and YSYEKL. Trimming cost V 2 bases and J 1 base; bases outside gene matches: 7. DNA for the CDR3: TGCGCCAGCAGCCAACTCCAGCGGGGCCTCCAAGAGACCCAGTACTTC. Its protein is CASSQLQRGLQETQYF.

The rearrangement joins TRBV6-6 to TRBJ1-4; no definite D call. The CDR3 is 12 residues long. V gave up 8 bases and J gave up 5 bases, with 9 bases separating them. Looked up from germline, CDR1 is MNHNY and CDR2 is SVGAGI (reference sequence). The CDR3 DNA reads as TGTGCCAGCCGGGAGGGAAATGAAAAACTGTTTTTT. Protein sequence: CASREGNEKLFF.

CDR3 sequence reads: CASSQSHEQYF. CDR3 nucleotide sequence: TGTGCCAGCAGCCAAAGCCACGAGCAGTACTTC. The chain joins TRBV3-1 to TRBJ2-7, with no clear D. Trimming took 2 bases from V and 5 from J, leaving 4 bases between them. CDR1 and CDR2 (germline): LGHDT, YNNKEL (reference sequence). The CDR3 has 11 residues.

The chain links TRBV13 to TRBJ1-2; TRBD1 is a possible D gene (6 bases). The ends were cut back, 2 bases at V and 3 bases at J, with 10 bases in the middle. Germline V CDR1 and CDR2: PRHDT, FYEKMQ (reference sequence). CDR3 length: 14 amino acids. CDR3 nucleotides: TGTGCCAGCAGCTTATACAGGGATCACTATGGCTACACCTTC. Translation: CASSLYRDHYGYTF.

The rearrangement links TRBV30 to TRBJ2-5; D ambiguous. The CDR3 totals 13 residues. Trimming left V 3 bases short and J 5 bases short, with 13 bases between. Germline assignment: CDR1 GTSNPN and CDR2 SVGIG (reference sequence). The CDR3 region is CAWSTNWKETQYF. CDR3 in DNA: TGTGCCTGGAGCACTAATTGGAAGGAGACCCAGTACTTC.

The genes are TRBV10-3 and TRBJ2-5; tentative D call: TRBD2 (5 bases). V was pared by 3 bases and J by 2 bases, with 10 bases between. CDR1 is ENHRY, CDR2 SYGVKD, per germline. This CDR3 spans 14 amino acids. Here the CDR3 DNA reads TGTGCCATCAGTGATCTAGCAGCGCAAGAGACCCAGTACTTC. Encoded protein: CAISDLAAQETQYF.

The gene calls are TRBV7-2 and TRBJ1-2, with D uncertain. The CDR3 contains 16 residues. In germline, CDR1 is SGHTA, CDR2 FQGNSA. Trimming removed 2 bases at V and 4 bases at J, with 17 bases between. This chain's CDR3 is CASSLSAGPNSYGYTF. The CDR3 nucleotides are TGTGCCAGCAGCTTATCGGCTGGCCCAAATTCCTATGGCTACACCTTC.

This clonotype has just one count. The chain links TRBV20-1 to TRBJ2-7; TRBD2 agrees at 10 bases. Germline values: CDR1 DFQATT, CDR2 SNEGSKA (reference sequence). The CDR3 covers 17 residues. V was pared by 0 bases and J by 2 bases, with 10 bases of the junction left unmatched. The CDR3 loop is CSARDRRTSGVPYEQYF. The CDR3 bases are TGCAGTGCTAGAGATCGGCGTACTAGCGGGGTTCCCTACGAGCAGTACTTC.

The rearrangement links TRBV29-1 to TRBJ2-6; D unclear. CDR3 length equals 15 residues. Germline CDR1 and CDR2: SQVTM and ANQGSEA. Trimming cost V 3 bases and J 0 bases, with 9 bases left between them. CDR3 loop: CSVDSHLSGANVLTF. The CDR3, as DNA: TGCAGCGTTGACAGCCACCTCTCTGGGGCCAACGTCCTGACTTTC.

This clonotype was seen a handful of times. The rearrangement links TRBV7-2 to TRBJ2-1; D is ambiguous. CDR1 and CDR2 from the germline V gene are SGHTA and FQGNSA. V was shortened by 0 bases and J by 0 bases, with 6 bases between the two germline ends. This CDR3 comprises 15 residues. For the CDR3, the DNA is TGTGCCAGCAGCTTAGCTGTCTACTCCTACAATGAGCAGTTCTTC. Amino acids: CASSLAVYSYNEQFF.

This clonotype was found a few times. CDR3 residues: CASSLQGALGKLFF. The CDR3 DNA sequence: TGTGCCAGCAGCCTTCAGGGGGCGCTTGGAAAACTGTTTTTT. The chain uses TRBV3-1 and TRBJ1-4; 8 bases map to TRBD1. The CDR3 has 14 amino acids. Germline CDR1 reads LGHDT; CDR2 reads YNNKEL (reference sequence). V dropped 4 bases and J dropped 10; count of bases not matched to a gene: 8.

The rearrangement uses TRBV29-1 and TRBJ2-5; D may correspond to TRBD1 or TRBD2 (5 bases each). The germline V and J ends were trimmed by 7 bases and 11 bases, with 17 bases remaining between them. The CDR3 length is 11 residues. CDR1 and CDR2 (germline): SQVTM, ANQGSEA. CDR3 sequence reads: CSDLTAREQYF. In DNA, the CDR3 is TGCAGCGACCTGACAGCCAGGGAGCAGTACTTC.

This clonotype was seen only a few times. This could be a read error, since a much larger clone is one nucleotide away. The V call is TRBV20-1, the J call TRBJ1-2; D might be TRBD1 (5 bases). CDR1 and CDR2 from the germline V gene are DFQATT and SNEGSKA (reference sequence). V was shortened by 3 bases and J by 8 bases, with 22 bases between the two germline ends. This CDR3 has 15 residues. CDR3 sequence: CSARDTAGKLGGYTF. CDR3 bases: TGCAGTGCTAGGGACACTGCAGGGAAGCTTGGCGGCTACACCTTC.

This clonotype was recorded a few times. V gene TRBV24-1 combines with J gene TRBJ2-7; 9 nucleotides align to TRBD1. Trimming at V came to 7 bases and at J to 5 bases, leaving 5 bases not matched to a gene. Germline V CDR1 and CDR2: KGHDR, SFDVKD. This CDR3 has 13 residues. The CDR3 is CATSRDRVDEQYF. DNA for the CDR3: TGTGCCACCAGCCGGGACAGGGTGGACGAGCAGTACTTC.

The chain joins TRBV28 to TRBJ1-2; D not certain. The CDR3 sequence is 13 residues long. The V gene lost 8 bases and the J gene lost 0 bases, with 10 bases spanning the gap. Germline V gene sequence: CDR1 MDHEN, CDR2 SYDVKM. CDR3 protein: CASSGWPNYGYTF. The CDR3 DNA is TGTGCCAGCTCGGGGTGGCCTAACTATGGCTACACCTTC.

The chain is built from TRBV4-1 and TRBJ2-3; 8 bases map to TRBD2. The CDR3 runs 17 residues. Germline CDR1 reads MGHRA; CDR2 reads YSYEKL. J lost 4 bases, V lost 0 bases, and 9 bases had no gene match. CDR3 DNA: TGCGCCAGCAGCCAAGATCGGGGGGGAGGGAACCCAGATACGCAGTATTTT. This sequence encodes CASSQDRGGGNPDTQYF.

This clonotype was counted ten times or more. The V gene is TRBV7-2, the J gene TRBJ2-7; D uncertain. This CDR3 contains 12 residues. Germline V gene data show CDR1 as SGHTA and CDR2 as FQGNSA. V lost 5 bases to trimming and J lost 4 bases, with 9 bases between them. The CDR3: CASSPWDYEQYF. As DNA, the CDR3 is TGTGCCAGCAGCCCCTGGGATTACGAGCAGTACTTC.

This clonotype appeared many times. The chain has TRBV4-2 and TRBJ1-1; 7 bases line up with TRBD1. Germline trimming cut 2 bases from V and 4 bases from J; bases unmatched to any gene: 4. The CDR3 contains 14 residues. Looked up from germline, CDR1 is LGHNA and CDR2 is YNFKEQ. This CDR3 is CASSQLTGFTEAFF. The DNA of the CDR3 is TGTGCCAGCAGCCAACTGACAGGGTTCACTGAAGCTTTCTTT.

This clonotype turned up a few times. The V and J genes are TRBV30 and TRBJ2-7; a weak D match, TRBD2 (6 bases). The germline CDR1 and CDR2 sequences are GTSNPN and SVGIG (reference sequence). The germline V and J ends were trimmed by 0 bases and 0 bases, with 6 bases remaining between them. There are 13 residues in the CDR3. This CDR3 is CAWSVGLSYEQYF. The DNA of the CDR3 is TGTGCCTGGAGTGTGGGACTCTCCTACGAGCAGTACTTC.

This clonotype was seen a few times. The chain carries TRBV29-1 and TRBJ2-7, with D hard to call. The V gene's germline CDR1 is SQVTM and CDR2 ANQGSEA. V was pared by 5 bases and J by 1 base, with 6 bases between. The CDR3 spans 11 residues. CDR3 residues: CSVIRSYEQYF. CDR3 sequence (DNA): TGCAGCGTTATTCGATCCTACGAGCAGTACTTC.